Sequencing of this T cell receptor (beta chain) was carried out in a study of cytomegalovirus exposure and HLA in healthy donors. Sequencing was performed with immunoSEQ multiplex PCR; in TCRdb, only in-frame clones are kept and a portion is missing. The data hold some 56,000 clones, with around 93% observed a single time. Germline CDR1 reads LGHNT; CDR2 reads FRNRAP. This CDR3 comprises 15 residues. To note about this clone: Its antigen is undetermined. A junction boundary mismatches the germline segment, possibly from a read error.

Findings and caveats of the study: Rarity held for most TCR sequences, but there were some public TCRs that occurred in many donors.

Sequencing used PBMCs. The TCR originated in a woman between 18 and 29 years old in good health and CMV-seropositive. V is TRBV12-5 and J is TRBJ2-7, with 7 bases lining up with TRBD1. CDR3 sequence (DNA): TGTGCTAGTGGTTTGGAGACAGGGACCTCCAACGAGCAGTACTTC. This encodes CASGLETGTSNEQYF.